One sample yielded the 25 T cell receptor beta chains listed below, sequenced in a study of T-cell memory formation after mild COVID-19 (dated by TCRdb to about 2021). Libraries were built with 5' RACE. Reads for this sample came from an Illumina NovaSeq 6000. The public reads were reanalyzed by TCRdb: fastp trimming at Q25, MiXCR alignment, in-frame beta chains only. Rows with a matching CDR3 protein are joined into one entry that keeps the most common DNA and genes. This sample is represented by about 340,000 distinct CDR3 sequences; 21% of them were singletons. Around 13% of the sample is in the top ten clones. Source material: PBMCs or a T cell subset sorted from them (not recorded which). Receptors were obtained from an adult woman who had mild COVID-19 (a few samples of this study predate the infection). The sample titles of this study are shuffled in the database, so cell type and time point are left out; the donor was told from shared clones.

This clonotype was counted between two and nine times. At one of its ends the junction is not consistent with the germline gene, which may arise from a read error. The V call is TRBV20-1, the J call TRBJ2-1; 11 bases agree with TRBD2. The germline CDR1 and CDR2 sequences are DFQATT and SNEGSKA (reference sequence). CDR3 size: 12 residues. CDR3 sequence (DNA): TGCAGTGCTCAGTCGGGACTAGCGGCCAAAAACTTC. Translated, it gives CSAQSGLAAKNF.

The chain couples TRBV15 to TRBJ2-3; D may be TRBD1 or TRBD2 (5 bases each). The CDR3 contains 14 residues. CDR1 and CDR2 (germline): LNHNV, YYDKDF (reference sequence). Trimming took off 5 bases at V and 4 bases at J, with 13 bases between the two ends. This CDR3 reads CATSEAQGPDTQYF. CDR3 nucleotide sequence: TGTGCCACCAGCGAAGCTCAGGGACCAGATACGCAGTATTTT.

The chain combines TRBV7-6 with TRBJ2-5; weak D call: TRBD2 (7 bases). The CDR3 runs to 16 residues. Germline V gene lookup returns CDR1 SGHVS and CDR2 FNYEAQ. Deletions cut 0 bases from V and 4 bases from J, with 15 bases between. The CDR3 reads CASSLAGGGAGETQYF. CDR3 coding DNA: TGTGCCAGCAGCTTAGCAGGAGGGGGGGCCGGAGAGACCCAGTACTTC. The whole variable domain, filled in from reference TRBV7-6 and TRBJ2-5, reads GAGVSQSPRYKVTKRGQDVALRCDPISGHVSLYWYRQALGQGPEFLTYFNYEAQQDKSGLPNDRFSAERPEGSISTLTIQRTEQRDSAMYRCASSLAGGGAGETQYFGPGTRLLVL.

The DNA of the CDR3 is TGTGCCAGCAGTGGGACAGGGGCAAAAGGTGGCTACACCTTC. Its protein is CASSGTGAKGGYTF. The chain links TRBV11-2 to TRBJ1-2, with TRBD1 matching over 10 bases. This CDR3 region has 14 residues. The ends lost 6 bases at V and 7 bases at J; junction bases unmatched: 8. CDR1 SGHAT and CDR2 FQNNGV come from the germline V gene. The whole variable domain, filled in from reference TRBV11-2 and TRBJ1-2, reads EAGVAQSPRYKIIEKRQSVAFWCNPISGHATLYWYQQILGQGPKLLIQFQNNGVVDDSQLPKDRFSAERLKGVDSTLKIQPAKLEDSAVYLCASSGTGAKGGYTFGSGTRLTVV.

This clonotype was picked up many times. The chain is built from TRBV12-3 or TRBV12-4 and TRBJ2-7, with D possibly TRBD1 on 5 matching bases. The CDR3 sequence is 17 residues long. The V gene lost 3 bases and the J gene lost 2 bases, with 20 bases spanning the gap. The CDR3 region is CASSFSAFKGKTYEQYF. As DNA, the CDR3 is TGTGCCAGCAGTTTTTCTGCATTCAAGGGGAAAACCTACGAGCAGTACTTC.

This clonotype was seen at least ten times. The chain couples TRBV5-1 to TRBJ2-1; D is uncertain. This CDR3 comprises 16 residues. Germline V CDR1 and CDR2: SGHRS, YFSETQ. Trimming pared 0 bases from V and 5 bases from J, leaving 15 bases between. Here the CDR3 DNA reads TGCGCCAGCAGCTTGGAAGTGGTTGCCGCCAACAATGAGCAGTTCTTC. It encodes CASSLEVVAANNEQFF.

This chain links TRBV2 with TRBJ1-2; D ambiguous. V lost 7 bases and J 5 bases, leaving 20 bases between the germline ends. The CDR3 covers 15 residues. CDR1 is SNHLY, CDR2 FYNNEI, per germline. The DNA for the CDR3 is TGTGCCAGCACCGAAGTACATGGTTTAGATTATGGCTACACCTTC. Translation: CASTEVHGLDYGYTF.

This clonotype was picked up a small number of times. V gene TRBV21-1 combines with J gene TRBJ2-7. TRBV21-1 is a pseudogene. CDR3 length equals 8 residues. The CDR3 reads CASREMYF. In DNA, the CDR3 is TGTGCCAGCAGAGAGATGTACTTC.

This clonotype was detected only a few times. The chain joins TRBV29-1 to TRBJ2-1; 10 positions agree with TRBD2. This CDR3 has 12 amino acids. Trimming removed 4 bases from V and 10 bases from J; junction bases left unmatched: 4. Germline V CDR1 and CDR2: SQVTM, ANQGSEA. CDR3 protein: CSVVAGGREQFF. The CDR3 bases are TGCAGCGTTGTAGCGGGAGGTAGAGAGCAGTTCTTC.

This clonotype occurred a few times. The gene calls are TRBV29-1 and TRBJ2-1, with TRBD2 matching 14 bases. CDR1 and CDR2 from the germline V gene are SQVTM and ANQGSEA. The V segment lost 5 bases and the J segment 9 bases; nucleotides outside the gene matches: 12. The CDR3 runs 16 residues. The CDR3 protein is CSVIPGTSGSEGEQFF. In DNA form, the CDR3 reads TGCAGCGTTATCCCCGGGACTAGCGGGAGTGAGGGTGAGCAGTTCTTC.

In this sample, this clonotype turned up a few times. The chain carries TRBV5-5 and TRBJ2-1; D ambiguous. Germline V gene lookup returns CDR1 SGHKS and CDR2 YYEKEE (reference sequence). CDR3 length: 16 amino acids. Trimming cost V 0 bases and J 3 bases, with 13 bases left between them. CDR3 loop: CASSLGLSTVYNEQFF. In nucleotides, the CDR3 is TGTGCCAGCAGCTTGGGGCTATCGACGGTCTACAATGAGCAGTTCTTC.

The rearrangement uses TRBV7-3 and TRBJ2-1; 11 bases fit TRBD2. V dropped 5 bases and J dropped 12; count of bases not matched to a gene: 12. The V gene's germline CDR1 is SGHTA and CDR2 FQGTGA. The CDR3 runs 15 residues. The DNA for the CDR3 is TGTGCCAGCAGCCTCGGGAATAGCGGGGGGGCGAGGCAGTTCTTC. This codes for CASSLGNSGGARQFF.

This clonotype was detected many times. The V gene is TRBV12-3 or TRBV12-4, the J gene TRBJ2-3; D possibly uses TRBD1 or TRBD2 (5 bases each). V was cut by 3 bases and J by 3 bases, with 7 bases left in between. This CDR3 has 13 amino acids. CDR3 region: CASSFEGTDTQYF. The CDR3 DNA reads TGTGCCAGCAGTTTCGAGGGGACAGATACGCAGTATTTT.

This chain links TRBV10-3 with TRBJ2-3; possibly TRBD1 for D (5 bases). The CDR3 sequence is 19 residues long. V was trimmed by 0 bases and J by 3 bases, leaving 22 bases between them. CDR1 and CDR2 from the germline V gene are ENHRY and SYGVKD. The CDR3 loop reads CAISESKLVGQGFTDTQYF. In DNA form, the CDR3 reads TGTGCCATCAGTGAGTCGAAGTTGGTTGGGCAGGGCTTTACAGATACGCAGTATTTT.

This clonotype was observed many times. V usage is TRBV7-6 and J usage is TRBJ2-5, with D maybe TRBD2 (5 bases). V lost 5 bases and J lost 2, with 6 bases in between. Germline-derived CDR1 and CDR2 are SGHVS and FNYEAQ. This CDR3 comprises 12 residues. This chain's CDR3 is CASSPGQETQYF. The CDR3, as DNA: TGTGCCAGCAGCCCGGGACAAGAGACCCAGTACTTC.

CDR3 sequence: CASSLVSTSGNNEQFF. The CDR3 nucleotides read TGTGCCAGCAGCTTAGTATCAACTAGCGGGAACAATGAGCAGTTCTTC. The chain recombines TRBV7-2 with TRBJ2-1; 10 bases are a match to TRBD2. Germline CDR1 and CDR2: SGHTA and FQGNSA. The CDR3 is made up of 16 amino acids. V was clipped by 1 base and J by 5 bases; unmatched bases: 5. Supplemented by reference TRBV7-2 and TRBJ2-1, the full variable domain reads GAGVSQSPSNKVTEKGKDVELRCDPISGHTALYWYRQSLGQGLEFLIYFQGNSAPDKSGLPSDRFSAERTGGSVSTLTIQRTQQEDSAVYLCASSLVSTSGNNEQFFGPGTRLTVL.

This clonotype was counted between two and nine times. CDR3 sequence reads: CATSDQQGNTGELFF. The CDR3 DNA is TGTGCCACCAGTGATCAACAGGGAAACACCGGGGAGCTGTTTTTT. J is TRBJ2-2 and V is TRBV24-1; weak D call: TRBD1 (6 bases). Trimming removed 3 bases at V and 2 bases at J, with 9 bases between. This CDR3 spans 15 amino acids. From germline, CDR1 is KGHDR and CDR2 SFDVKD.

This clonotype was recorded many times. The chain uses TRBV5-1 and TRBJ2-3; 7 nucleotides match TRBD1. Germline V CDR1 and CDR2: SGHRS, YFSETQ. V dropped 0 bases and J dropped 8; count of bases not matched to a gene: 9. The CDR3 is 15 amino acids. The chain's CDR3 is CASSLGQGTIGTQYF. The CDR3 DNA follows: TGCGCCAGCAGCTTGGGACAGGGTACGATCGGTACGCAGTATTTT.

V and J are TRBV5-1 and TRBJ2-6; D may correspond to TRBD1 or TRBD2 (6 bases each). CDR1 and CDR2 (germline): SGHRS, YFSETQ. This CDR3 is 17 amino acids long. Trimming removed 3 bases at V and 4 bases at J, with 17 bases between. In DNA, the CDR3 is TGCGCCAGCAGCTCAAACCTCAGGGGAGGAGGGGCCAACGTCCTGACTTTC. Amino acid sequence: CASSSNLRGGGANVLTF.

This clonotype occurred many times. The chain joins TRBV9 to TRBJ2-2; D could derive from TRBD1 or TRBD2 (7 bases each). Trimming removed 1 base at V and 6 bases at J, with 25 bases between. Germline V CDR1 and CDR2: SGDLS, YYNGEE. This CDR3 has 19 amino acids. The CDR3 bases are TGTGCCAGCAGCGTAAGGGACAGTACTAGCGAATACTCTTCCGGGGAGCTGTTTTTT. Its protein is CASSVRDSTSEYSSGELFF.

This clonotype has only a few counts. V is TRBV6-5 and J is TRBJ1-1, with D hard to call. The CDR3 is 14 amino acids. Germline V lookup: CDR1 MNHEY, CDR2 SVGAGI. Trimming pared 4 bases from V and 1 base from J, leaving 10 bases between. CDR3 residues: CASSFRFSNTEAFF. The CDR3, as DNA: TGTGCCAGCAGTTTTAGGTTCTCGAACACTGAAGCTTTCTTT.

This clonotype was seen a handful of times. The genes are TRBV7-3 and TRBJ2-7; perhaps TRBD1 as D (5 bases). Germline loops: CDR1 SGHTA, CDR2 FQGTGA. V lost 1 base, J lost 6 bases, and 16 bases lay in between. CDR3 length: 15 amino acids. In DNA, the CDR3 is TGTGCCAGCAGCTTAAATCGACAGCGCCGGGTCGAGCAGTACTTC. It yields the protein CASSLNRQRRVEQYF. Using reference TRBV7-3 and TRBJ2-7 for the parts outside the CDR3, the full variable domain is GAGVSQTPSNKVTEKGKYVELRCDPISGHTALYWYRQSLGQGPEFLIYFQGTGAADDSGLPNDRFFAVRPEGSVSTLKIQRTERGDSAVYLCASSLNRQRRVEQYFGPGTRLTVT.

The chain carries TRBV18 and TRBJ1-3; D is possibly TRBD1 (5 bases). The CDR3 is made up of 15 amino acids. In germline, CDR1 is KGHSH, CDR2 LQKENI. Trimming pared 1 base from V and 0 bases from J, leaving 7 bases between. The CDR3: CASSPQGPSGNTIYF. The DNA for the CDR3 is TGTGCCAGCTCACCACAGGGACCCTCTGGAAACACCATATATTTT.

This clonotype came up many times. This chain links TRBV20-1 with TRBJ2-3, with 11 bases that match TRBD2. The CDR3 is 15 amino acids. Germline V lookup: CDR1 DFQATT, CDR2 SNEGSKA (reference sequence). Losses at the gene ends were 5 bases for V and 5 bases for J; bases not matched to a gene: 9. The CDR3 sequence: CSAPTSGSFGDTQYF. CDR3 bases: TGCAGTGCTCCTACTAGCGGGAGTTTTGGAGATACGCAGTATTTT.

A few counts support this clonotype. The chain combines TRBV4-1 with TRBJ2-2; no definite D call. Between the trimmed V and J ends, which lost 0 bases and 3 bases, there was a span of 5 bases. The CDR3 contains 14 residues. From germline, CDR1 is MGHRA and CDR2 YSYEKL. CDR3 DNA sequence: TGCGCCAGCAGCCAAGAGCCCGACACCGGGGAGCTGTTTTTT. Amino acid sequence: CASSQEPDTGELFF.